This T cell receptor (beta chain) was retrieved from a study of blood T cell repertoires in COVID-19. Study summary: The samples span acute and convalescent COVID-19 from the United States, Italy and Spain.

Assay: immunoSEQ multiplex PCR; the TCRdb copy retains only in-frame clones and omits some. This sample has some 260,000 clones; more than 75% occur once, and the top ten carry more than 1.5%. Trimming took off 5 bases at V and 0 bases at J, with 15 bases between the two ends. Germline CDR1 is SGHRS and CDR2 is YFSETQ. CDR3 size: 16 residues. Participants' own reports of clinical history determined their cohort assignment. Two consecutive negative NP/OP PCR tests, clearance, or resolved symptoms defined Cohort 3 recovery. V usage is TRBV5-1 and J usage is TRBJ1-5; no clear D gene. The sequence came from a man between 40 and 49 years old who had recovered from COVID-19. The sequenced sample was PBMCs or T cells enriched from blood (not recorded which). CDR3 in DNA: TGCGCCAGCAGATCACCGGGGAAATATAGCAATCAGCCCCAGCATTTT. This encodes CASRSPGKYSNQPQHF.